The sequence of this T cell receptor (beta chain) was determined in a study of cytomegalovirus exposure and HLA in healthy donors (dated by TCRdb to 2016 to 2017). With respect to the entire study: An earlier analysis of some 500 of the donors reported about 290 Gb of sequence data and approximately 110 million unique TCR beta sequences from some 180 million T cells. An early release covering 500 to 750 HLA-typed donors comprised about 310 gigabases of sequencing data and 65 million to 100 million unique TCR sequences. Among the approximately 420 genotyped donors, around 81% belonged to the genetic ancestry cluster associated with self-reported Caucasian donors. The aim of the study was to test whether cataloging public T cell receptors could identify signatures of past pathogen exposure. Using immunosequencing, the study profiled T cell repertoires from about 650 subjects and related those repertoires to cytomegalovirus serostatus. In addition to the first cohort of 666 subjects, a separate validation cohort of 120 different subjects was used. To predict cytomegalovirus infection status, the study combined high-throughput TCR immunosequencing, statistical association of individual TCRs with disease status, and machine learning. To study patterns of TCR occurrence, a later analysis re-analyzed previously published TCR beta repertoires from 666 donors and added high-resolution HLA genotyping. The later analysis used no new phenotypic data to find candidate immune exposures, relying instead on TCR beta sequences and their occurrence across donors. To decide whether each TCR beta V gene segment behaved as functional or pseudogenic, an earlier analysis of approximately 600 of the donors relied on high-throughput TCR beta sequencing. Donor age, sex, ethnicity and CMV serostatus were collected together with the repertoire data. Genome-wide SNP genotypes for about three fifths of the roughly 670 donors were used in a later genetic analysis, which treated that subset as a discovery cohort. Every discovery cohort repertoire had been produced on one sequencing platform. Class I and class II HLA loci were covered by the typing at four-digit resolution. The number of typed donors differed by locus: roughly 629-640 for A, B, C, DRB1 and DQB1; 500 to 550 for DQA1; around 580 for DPA1; and around 450 for DPB1. Roughly five DR-DQ haplotypes were handled as single units for association and clustering because linkage in the cohort was strong. Among some 400 genotyped donors of the cohort, an average of around 250,000 unique TCR beta nucleotide sequences was sequenced per donor, of which roughly 17% were non-productive.

Points on this clone: The clone's antigen remains unknown. At one end the junction does not follow the germline gene, possibly because of a read error.

Libraries were prepared through the immunoSEQ multiplex PCR assay. The multiplex PCR relied on a mix of 60 forward primers for TCR Vbeta segments and 13 reverse primers for TCR Jbeta segments. Amplification of the CDR3 region of rearranged TCR beta genes was performed with a multiplex PCR assay on genomic DNA. The amplified TCR beta libraries were sequenced on the Illumina HiSeq System as 87-base-pair reads. The study's own analysis went as follows. A later analysis counted about 80 million unique TCR beta chains across the 500 to 850 repertoires, and roughly 11 million of these chains were shared by at least two donors. Raw reads were error-corrected and collapsed into unique sequences by a nearest-neighbor algorithm in which closely related sequences were merged to remove PCR and sequencing errors. To assign V, D and J gene segments, CDR3 sequences were aligned to IMGT reference sequences. For a sequence to be retained, at least a six-nucleotide match to both a V gene segment and a J gene segment was required. A rearrangement counted as productive if the CDR3 had no stop codons and remained in frame with V and J, and every other rearrangement counted as non-productive. Following IMGT convention, CDR3 was defined as the stretch from the second conserved V-encoded cysteine up to the conserved J-encoded phenylalanine. In an earlier analysis of just under 600 of the donors, sequences lacking an unambiguous match to a single V gene segment were excluded. In an earlier analysis of several hundred of the donors, V segments were called functional above 56.7% productive rearrangements and were called segregating when the between-donor standard deviation exceeded 5%. A statistical classification framework was developed to diagnose cytomegalovirus status using the catalog of TCR beta chain sequences. V and J gene assignment, in a later analysis, came from comparing TCR nucleotide sequences with IMGT/GENE-DB human TR gene sequences. The TCRdist pipeline was used in a later analysis to assign CDR3 sequences and most-parsimonious VDJ recombination scenarios. In a later analysis, each TCR beta chain was defined by its CDR3 amino acid sequence together with its V-gene family, and reads without a unique V-gene family were excluded. A later analysis removed roughly 590 highly shared, low-generation-probability nucleotide sequences to deal with suspected cross-contamination and a sequencing artifact. For each public chain, a later analysis derived a clonal expansion index from normalized ranks of inferred template counts within each repertoire. A later analysis computed generation probabilities with a VDJ recombination model fitted to out-of-frame rearrangements, and checked the results against IGoR. A later analysis scored TCR-TCR, TCR-HLA and TCR-CMV co-occurrence with hypergeometric tests, applying a repertoire-size bias correction to TCR pairs. In a later analysis, false discovery rates were estimated by permuting HLA or CMV assignments 20 times. In a later analysis, co-occurring TCRs were grouped using DBSCAN, and TCRdist sequence similarity was added for clustering within HLA-allele-positive subsets. Co-occurrence clustering excluded repertoires with fewer than 30,000 or more than 120,000 public chains, plus five with anomalous nucleotide sharing. TCRdb took over this immuneACCESS table, retaining in-frame rearrangements with V and J assigned. Such tables are incomplete; in checked studies, under half of the missing clones stem from an unresolved V gene, and the remainder is unexplained. V, J and clone size are those of that table, while D and trimming were read from the DNA. The sample data list some 160,000 clones, and approximately 80% of these were observed just once. Approximately 0.47% of the sample goes to the ten largest clones.

The CDR3, cysteine through phenylalanine, is 13 amino acids long. The sequence is cut down to CDR3 DNA, 39 bases in frame from base 1. CDR1 and CDR2 are drawn from the germline V gene: SNHLY, FYNNEI. General conclusions and limits of the study: The 87-base-pair reads could not distinguish some IMGT-functional V segments, including TRBV6-2 and TRBV6-3, so those segments were excluded. In a later analysis, most CMV-associated TCR beta chains were found to appear HLA-restricted, with HLA associations seemingly driven largely by CMV exposure. V-gene and J-gene trimming of TCR beta chains was associated with a missense DCLRE1C variant in a later genetic analysis, and the association was replicated in an independent cohort. The study gave a list of 150 to 200 TCR beta chains associated with cytomegalovirus. A few of the identified cytomegalovirus-associated TCR beta chains were confirmed in vitro to be specific for cytomegalovirus antigens. A cluster of highly shared sequence variants was judged likely to represent a technical artifact of the sequencing pipeline. The classifier was reported to diagnose cytomegalovirus status with high specificity and sensitivity in both the original and validation cohorts. It was suggested by the authors that the approach could potentially be generalized to other disease states and immunological phenotypes. Because counts were too low, about 18 rarely observed V segments, including chromosome 9 orphons, were excluded from the earlier analysis of some 590 of the donors. In a later analysis, HLA-associated TCR beta chains showed more clonal expansion and lower generation probabilities than non-associated chains that were equally common. The cohort was sequenced for TCR beta chains only, and without alpha or paired-chain data the features that could be detected were limited. In an earlier analysis of approximately 590 of the donors, most TCR beta V segments appeared in productive rearrangements about 87% or about 30% of the time, broadly matching IMGT annotations. In a later analysis, the rate of TCR association differed among HLA loci, with DRB1 alleles having the most associated TCRs and HLA-C alleles having the fewest. Correlated functional status among segregating V segments might reflect linkage disequilibrium, but an unknown experimental factor could not be ruled out. A further reported finding was that TCR beta sequences accurately predicted the HLA-A and HLA-B alleles for most subjects in the first cohort. At a false discovery rate of 0.05, a later analysis linked about 17,000 TCR beta sequences to specific HLA alleles. Most TCR sequences were seen in very few donors, while some public TCRs were found in many individuals. Because HLA typing was missing for some donors at each locus, association tests included only the typed subset. Compared with the roughly 670-donor mean, donors in an Asian-associated ancestry cluster had fewer N-insertions in productive TCRs, according to a later genetic analysis. A later analysis reported that several top co-occurrence clusters appeared linked to parvovirus B19, influenza, CMV and Epstein-Barr virus. When HLA alleles, especially DR and DQ, strongly co-occurred, attributing TCR associations to individual alleles was difficult. The presence/absence analyses assumed that sequencing depth was roughly uniform across donors, and that assumption may not be true. The only immune exposure information available for the cohort was CMV serostatus.

The cohort was made up of under 800 healthy bone marrow donors. At the time of sampling, all cohort members were nominally healthy, though unrecorded immune exposures were likely present. The donor tested CMV seronegative and was one of the 352 seronegative cohort members. Every donor gave a peripheral blood sample, and the peripheral blood mononuclear cells from that sample were used for TCR beta sequencing. The Qiagen DNeasy Blood Extraction Kit was used to extract genomic DNA from the blood cell samples. This sequence was found in a woman aged 50 to 65 in good health and CMV-seronegative. The source material was PBMCs. The chain is encoded by TRBV2 joined to TRBJ1-3; D gene: possibly TRBD1, on 5 matching bases. The CDR3 protein: CASGGLSGTTIYF. The DNA is as follows: TGTGCCAGCGGGGGACTCTCTGGAACCACCATATATTTT.